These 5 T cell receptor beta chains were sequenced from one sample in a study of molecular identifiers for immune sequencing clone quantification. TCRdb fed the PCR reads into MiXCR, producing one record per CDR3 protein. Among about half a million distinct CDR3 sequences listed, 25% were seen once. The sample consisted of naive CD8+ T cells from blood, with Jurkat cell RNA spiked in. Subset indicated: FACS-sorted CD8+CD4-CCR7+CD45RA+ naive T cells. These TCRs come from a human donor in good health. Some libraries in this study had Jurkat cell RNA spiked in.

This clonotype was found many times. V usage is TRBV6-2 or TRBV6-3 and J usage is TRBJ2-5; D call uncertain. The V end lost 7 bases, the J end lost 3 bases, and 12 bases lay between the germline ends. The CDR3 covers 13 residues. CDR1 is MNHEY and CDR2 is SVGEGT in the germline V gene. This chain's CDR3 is CASNPFQKETQYF. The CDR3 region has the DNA TGTGCCAGCAATCCTTTTCAGAAAGAGACCCAGTACTTC.

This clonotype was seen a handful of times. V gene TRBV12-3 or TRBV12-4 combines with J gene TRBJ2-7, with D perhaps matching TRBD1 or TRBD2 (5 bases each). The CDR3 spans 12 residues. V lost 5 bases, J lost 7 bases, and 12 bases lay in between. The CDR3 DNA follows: TGTGCCAGCAGTATTGAGGGGTGGGAGCAGTACTTC. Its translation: CASSIEGWEQYF.

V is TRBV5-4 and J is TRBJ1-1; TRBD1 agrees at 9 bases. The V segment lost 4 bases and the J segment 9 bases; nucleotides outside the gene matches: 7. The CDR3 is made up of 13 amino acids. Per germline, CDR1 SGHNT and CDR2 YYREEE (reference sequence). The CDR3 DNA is TGTGCCAGCAGCGGGGGACAGGGACCTCAAGCTTTCTTT. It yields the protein CASSGGQGPQAFF. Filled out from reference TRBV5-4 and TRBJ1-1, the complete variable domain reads ETGVTQSPTHLIKTRGQQVTLRCSSQSGHNTVSWYQQALGQGPQFIFQYYREEENGRGNFPPRFSGLQFPNYSSELNVNALELDDSALYLCASSGGQGPQAFFGQGTRLTVV.

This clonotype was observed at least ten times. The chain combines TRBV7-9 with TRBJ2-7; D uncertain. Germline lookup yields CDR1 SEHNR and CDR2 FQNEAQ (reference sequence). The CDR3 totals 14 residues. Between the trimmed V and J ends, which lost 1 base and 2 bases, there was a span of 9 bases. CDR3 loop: CASSLGIETYEQYF. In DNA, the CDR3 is TGTGCCAGCAGCTTAGGGATAGAAACCTACGAGCAGTACTTC.

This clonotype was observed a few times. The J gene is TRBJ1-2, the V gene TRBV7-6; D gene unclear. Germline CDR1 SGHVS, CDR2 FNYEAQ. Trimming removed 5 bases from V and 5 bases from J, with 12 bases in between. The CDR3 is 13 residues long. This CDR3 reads CASSQDGLYGYTF. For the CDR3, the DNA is TGTGCCAGCAGCCAGGACGGGCTGTATGGCTACACCTTC.